This T cell receptor beta chain was identified during a study of blood T cells in healthy people across ages. Primers used in a second PCR of about 7 to 12 cycles were a sample-barcoded 5' primer and a J-beta primer mix. TCRdb reprocessed the 5' RACE reads with MiXCR, giving one entry per CDR3 protein. The sample has about 670,000 distinct CDR3 sequences, roughly two fifths seen once. The CDR3 totals 13 residues. V lost 4 bases and J lost 2, with 9 bases in between. CDR1 is SGHTS, CDR2 YDEGEE, per germline. The TCR was taken from an elderly man in good health. The V and J genes are TRBV5-8 and TRBJ1-2, with D unresolved. The sample consisted of blood. Here the CDR3 DNA reads TGTGCCAGCAGCGAACAGCGGAACTATGGCTACACCTTC. Its translation: CASSEQRNYGYTF. The full variable domain, in which reference TRBV5-8 and TRBJ1-2 provide the parts outside the CDR3, is EAGVTQSPTHLIKTRGQQATLRCSPISGHTSVYWYQQALGLGLQFLLWYDEGEERNRGNFPPRFSGRQFPNYSSELNVNALELEDSALYLCASSEQRNYGYTFGSGTRLTVV.